Shown below are 29 T cell receptor beta chains from a single sample sequenced in a study of cytomegalovirus exposure and HLA in healthy donors. PCR used 60 Vbeta primers and 13 Jbeta primers. Method: immunoSEQ multiplex PCR; TCRdb's copy keeps in-frame clones and lacks some. The repertoire holds roughly 120,000 clones, 75% to 85% seen once, with about 11% in the top ten. Sequenced sample: PBMCs. The receptors stem from a male donor in good health and CMV-seropositive.

Worth noting for this clone: The junction does not match germline at one end; this may be a read error. The J gene is TRBJ2-4, the V gene TRBV11-2; no clear D. The germline V gene has CDR1 SGHAT and CDR2 FQNNGV. The CDR3 spans 14 residues. The CDR3 DNA reads as TGTGCCAGCAGCTCCTCACTCCCCCGAAACAGTCAGTACTTC. Protein product: CASSSSLPRNSQYF.

The chain is built from TRBV28 and TRBJ2-7; 7 bases match TRBD2. CDR3 length: 15 residues. Looked up from germline, CDR1 is MDHEN and CDR2 is SYDVKM. Losses at the gene ends were 2 bases for V and 11 bases for J; bases not matched to a gene: 15. CDR3: CASSLGGGRGPAEYF. The CDR3 nucleotides read TGTGCCAGCAGTTTAGGTGGCGGGAGAGGGCCCGCCGAGTACTTC. Full variable domain (outside the CDR3, taken from reference TRBV28 and TRBJ2-7): DVKVTQSSRYLVKRTGEKVFLECVQDMDHENMFWYRQDPGLGLRLIYFSYDVKMKEKGDIPEGYSVSREKKERFSLILESASTNQTSMYLCASSLGGGRGPAEYFGPGTRLTVT.

The chain uses TRBV7-3 and TRBJ2-6; TRBD1 matches at 7 bases. Trimming cost V 5 bases and J 1 base; bases outside gene matches: 11. Germline CDR1 is SGHTA and CDR2 is FQGTGA. The CDR3 runs 18 residues. As DNA, the CDR3 is TGTGCCAGCAGCCCGAGGACAGGTCCTCTTTCTGGGGCCAACGTCCTGACTTTC. The encoded protein is CASSPRTGPLSGANVLTF.

This clone was recorded only once. The sample has other DNA sequences that encode this CDR3 too. The chain carries TRBV7-9 and TRBJ2-7; TRBD2 agrees at 8 bases. The CDR3 totals 14 residues. CDR1 SEHNR and CDR2 FQNEAQ come from the germline V gene (reference sequence). J gave up 0 bases and V 8 bases, and 6 bases lay outside the gene matches. CDR3 sequence: CASSLAGSSYEQYF. The CDR3 nucleotides are TGTGCCAGCTCCCTAGCGGGTAGCTCCTACGAGCAGTACTTC.

The chain has TRBV15 and TRBJ1-1, with 8 bases fitting TRBD1. V lost 0 bases to trimming and J lost 4 bases; unmatched junction nucleotides: 1. CDR3 length: 14 amino acids. Looked up from germline, CDR1 is LNHNV and CDR2 is YYDKDF (reference sequence). The CDR3 nucleotides are TGTGCCACCAGCAGAGACAGGGGGCCCACTGAAGCTTTCTTT. Encoded protein: CATSRDRGPTEAFF.

This sequence joins TRBV28 and TRBJ2-3; 9 positions agree with TRBD1. CDR1 MDHEN and CDR2 SYDVKM come from the germline V gene. The ends lost 5 bases at V and 3 bases at J; junction bases unmatched: 15. The CDR3 sequence is 18 residues long. Here the CDR3 DNA reads TGTGCCAGCAGTCCCCCGGGGTGGGGACAGGGTGTAACAGATACGCAGTATTTT. Residues: CASSPPGWGQGVTDTQYF.

The chain has TRBV28 and TRBJ1-1, with 12 bases fitting TRBD1. Germline loops: CDR1 MDHEN, CDR2 SYDVKM. Trimming removed 3 bases from V and 13 bases from J; junction bases left unmatched: 12. The CDR3 has 15 amino acids. The CDR3 DNA reads as TGTGCCAGCAGTTTTCCCTCGGGACAGGGGGCGCGGGTTTTCTTT. This codes for CASSFPSGQGARVFF.

The chain is built from TRBV12-2 and TRBJ2-7; the DNA was not used to check the table's D call, TRBD1. TRBV12-2 is a documented pseudogene. The CDR3 contains 14 residues. The CDR3 sequence: CASRRGQGCYEQYF. The CDR3 region has the DNA TGTGCAAGTCGCAGGGGACAGGGTTGTTACGAGCAGTACTTC.

The genes are TRBV27 and TRBJ2-7, with 7 bases identical to TRBD1. CDR3 length equals 18 residues. Looked up from germline, CDR1 is MNHEY and CDR2 is SMNVEV (reference sequence). Trimming cost V 3 bases and J 4 bases; bases outside gene matches: 18. CDR3 DNA sequence: TGTGCCAGCAGTTTGACAGGGATATTGATTGGAGGCACATACGAGCAGTACTTC. This translates into CASSLTGILIGGTYEQYF.

The chain couples TRBV4-3 to TRBJ2-7, with 8 bases lining up with TRBD2. V was pared by 3 bases and J by 3 bases, with 4 bases of the junction left unmatched. CDR3 length: 14 residues. Germline V CDR1 and CDR2: LGHNA, YSLEER. As DNA, the CDR3 is TGCGCCAGCAGCCACCCCGGGACTAGCTACGAGCAGTACTTC. Translation: CASSHPGTSYEQYF.

This clone was seen a handful of times. The chain recombines TRBV4-3 with TRBJ2-7, with 13 bases identical to TRBD2. Germline values: CDR1 LGHNA, CDR2 YSLEER. Trimming at V came to 1 base and at J to 5 bases, leaving 14 bases not matched to a gene. The CDR3 sequence is 19 residues long. The CDR3 DNA reads as TGCGCCAGCAGCCAAGTTTTCTCCGGGACTAGCGGGATAATCGACGAGCAGTACTTC. Protein sequence: CASSQVFSGTSGIIDEQYF.

The chain links TRBV7-2 to TRBJ1-5, with 8 bases fitting TRBD1. CDR1 is SGHTA, CDR2 FQGNSA, per germline. The ends lost 5 bases at V and 6 bases at J; junction bases unmatched: 6. The CDR3 covers 14 residues. CDR3 sequence reads: CASSPGGAGQPQHF. For the CDR3, the DNA is TGTGCCAGCAGCCCAGGGGGCGCGGGTCAGCCCCAGCATTTT.

This chain links TRBV9 with TRBJ2-7; perhaps TRBD2 as D (5 bases). With 0 bases removed from V and 6 bases from J, the gap between germline ends came to 10 bases. Looked up from germline, CDR1 is SGDLS and CDR2 is YYNGEE. This CDR3 comprises 13 residues. The chain's CDR3 is CASSVVSEGEQYF. Written as DNA, the CDR3 is TGTGCCAGCAGCGTAGTGAGCGAGGGCGAGCAGTACTTC.

This chain links TRBV5-1 with TRBJ2-5; no clear D gene. The germline V and J ends were trimmed by 0 bases and 5 bases, with 14 bases remaining between them. This CDR3 contains 15 residues. Germline V lookup: CDR1 SGHRS, CDR2 YFSETQ. The CDR3 DNA reads as TGCGCCAGCAGCTTGGGGTCTACTACCCAGGAGACCCAGTACTTC. Translated, it gives CASSLGSTTQETQYF.

This clone was recorded a few times. This chain connects TRBV19 to TRBJ2-1; weak D call: TRBD2 (5 bases). In germline, CDR1 is LNHDA, CDR2 SQIVND (reference sequence). This CDR3 contains 16 residues. V lost 2 bases to trimming and J lost 8 bases, with 19 bases between them. The CDR3 reads CASSITPAGLRDEQFF. As DNA, the CDR3 is TGTGCCAGTAGTATAACCCCGGCGGGCCTAAGGGATGAGCAGTTCTTC.

The chain recombines TRBV14 with TRBJ1-1; D remains unclear. Germline CDR1 and CDR2: SGHDN and FVKESK. V lost 1 base and J lost 4, with 7 bases in between. The CDR3 runs to 13 residues. CDR3 sequence reads: CASSQGTFTEAFF. CDR3 in DNA: TGTGCCAGCAGCCAAGGGACTTTCACTGAAGCTTTCTTT.

The chain is built from TRBV7-2 and TRBJ1-2; tentative D call: TRBD1 (6 bases). The CDR3 totals 14 residues. CDR1 is SGHTA, CDR2 FQGNSA, per germline. V was pared by 1 base and J by 5 bases, with 11 bases between. The CDR3 is CASSLELGGYGYTF. CDR3 bases: TGTGCCAGCAGCTTAGAGTTAGGGGGTTATGGCTACACCTTC.

In this sample, this clone turned up once. The CDR3 sequence: CASSYSRGANIYEQYF. The CDR3 DNA reads as TGTGCCAGCAGTTACTCGCGGGGGGCGAATATCTACGAGCAGTACTTC. V is TRBV6-5 and J is TRBJ2-5; 8 nucleotides match TRBD2. The better agreement between TRBJ2-7 and the DNA end casts doubt on the J call. Germline CDR1 is MNHEY and CDR2 is SVGAGI. The length of the CDR3 is 16 residues.

The CDR3 sequence is CASSGRSELFF. The DNA for the CDR3 is TGTGCCAGCAGCGGGAGGTCGGAACTGTTTTTT. The chain joins TRBV11-2 to TRBJ1-4, with D unclear. The V end lost 5 bases, the J end lost 12 bases, and 10 bases lay between the germline ends. The CDR3 has 11 residues. Per germline, CDR1 SGHAT and CDR2 FQNNGV.

V is TRBV9 and J is TRBJ2-7; possibly TRBD2 for D (5 bases). Germline CDR1 is SGDLS and CDR2 is YYNGEE. Trimming stripped 3 bases from V and 5 bases from J, with 9 bases between. The CDR3 contains 12 residues. CDR3 loop: CASSDEGDEQYF. CDR3 in DNA: TGTGCCAGCAGCGACGAGGGAGACGAGCAGTACTTC.

The rearrangement uses TRBV21-1 and TRBJ2-7; the tabulated D call, TRBD2, remains unverified against the DNA. TRBV21-1 corresponds to a pseudogene. CDR3 size: 13 residues. CDR3 bases: TGTGCCAGCAGCAAATGGAGGTCGTACGAGCAGTACTTC. This encodes CASSKWRSYEQYF.

The chain is built from TRBV5-4 and TRBJ2-3; the match to TRBD1 covers 8 bases. The germline CDR1 and CDR2 sequences are SGHNT and YYREEE (reference sequence). There are 17 residues in the CDR3. With 7 bases clipped from V and 4 bases from J, the junction kept 17 bases outside the gene matches. The CDR3 reads CASGQGTTGTISDTQYF. The CDR3 DNA reads as TGTGCCAGCGGACAGGGAACTACAGGGACGATATCAGATACGCAGTATTTT.

The chain has TRBV5-3 and TRBJ2-7; D is ambiguous. TRBV5-3 is sorted into the ORF group, with uncertain function. V was trimmed by 2 bases and J by 3 bases, leaving 9 bases between them. The CDR3 contains 13 residues. CDR3 region: CARSFLYRYEQYF. The CDR3 DNA reads as TGTGCCAGAAGCTTTCTGTATCGCTACGAGCAGTACTTC.

The rearrangement links TRBV2 to TRBJ2-5; TRBD1 agrees at 7 bases. CDR1 is SNHLY, CDR2 FYNNEI, per germline. V shed 2 bases, J shed 13 bases, and the junction held 13 bases outside the gene matches. The length of the CDR3 is 14 residues. The CDR3 sequence: CASSETGQDLTRYF. CDR3 nucleotides: TGTGCCAGCAGTGAAACAGGACAGGACCTGACGAGGTACTTC.

The chain has TRBV5-5 and TRBJ2-7; 9 nucleotides agree with TRBD1. Unmatched junction bases numbered 7, after V lost 0 bases and J lost 9 bases. CDR3 size: 14 residues. The germline gives CDR1 SGHKS, CDR2 YYEKEE (reference sequence). The CDR3, as DNA: TGTGCCAGCAGCTTGGACAGGGGGCCAACGGGGCAGTACTTC. Its protein product is CASSLDRGPTGQYF.

CDR3 region: CASNPDRGLEEQYF. In DNA, the CDR3 is TGTGCCAGTAACCCGGACAGGGGGCTTGAAGAGCAGTACTTC. The chain employs TRBV19 and TRBJ2-7; 11 nucleotides agree with TRBD1. Germline V gene data show CDR1 as LNHDA and CDR2 as SQIVND (reference sequence). CDR3 size: 14 residues. With V trimmed by 7 bases and J by 7 bases, 9 bases remained unmatched. The full variable domain, completed using reference TRBV19 and TRBJ2-7, is DGGITQSPKYLFRKEGQNVTLSCEQNLNHDAMYWYRQDPGQGLRLIYYSQIVNDFQKGDIAEGYSVSREKKESFPLTVTSAQKNPTAFYLCASNPDRGLEEQYFGPGTRLTVT.

The gene calls are TRBV29-1 and TRBJ1-4; weak D call: TRBD1 (6 bases). V lost 0 bases and J 2 bases, leaving 10 bases between the germline ends. CDR1 is SQVTM, CDR2 ANQGSEA, per germline. The CDR3 has 15 amino acids. The CDR3 sequence: CSVEDFRGTNEKLFF. The CDR3 DNA reads TGCAGCGTTGAAGACTTCAGGGGTACTAATGAAAAACTGTTTTTT.

The rearrangement links TRBV28 to TRBJ1-2; 8 bases agree with TRBD1. Germline V lookup: CDR1 MDHEN, CDR2 SYDVKM. V lost 10 bases to trimming and J lost 8 bases; unmatched junction nucleotides: 18. The CDR3 consists of 15 residues. CDR3 sequence: CAISLWQGAYGGYTF. The CDR3 coding sequence is TGTGCCATCTCATTATGGCAGGGGGCATACGGCGGCTACACCTTC.

Regarding this clone: The junction departs from germline at one end; a sequencing error may be responsible. The genes are TRBV30 and TRBJ1-1; D perhaps matches TRBD1 (6 bases). Germline CDR1 and CDR2: GTSNPN and SVGIG (reference sequence). The CDR3 length is 14 residues. CDR3 DNA sequence: TGTGCCCGGAGTGTACAGGGCTACGACACTGAAGCTTTCTTT. Translation: CARSVQGYDTEAFF.